This entry concerns a single T cell receptor (beta chain). Antigen unknown. This sample stems from a study of cytomegalovirus exposure and HLA in healthy donors. Germline CDR1 is SGHAT and CDR2 is FQDESV (reference sequence). The CDR3 covers 16 residues. Unmatched junction bases numbered 3, after V lost 4 bases and J lost 3 bases. Findings and limits, study-wide: By HLA locus, TCR association rates varied in a later analysis, with DRB1 showing the most and HLA-C the fewest. In a later analysis, TCR beta V- and J-gene trimming was associated with a missense DCLRE1C variant. A later analysis reported that several of the most significant clusters appeared to be linked to common viral pathogens, among them Epstein-Barr virus.

PCR amplification relied on 60 Vbeta primers (plus 13 Jbeta primers). The method was immunoSEQ multiplex PCR; TCRdb's version includes in-frame clones alone and lacks a portion of them. The sample gives over 85,000 clones, 75% to 85% of which show up once; approximately 3.9% is in the top ten. The sequence came from a woman in her thirties or forties in good health and CMV-seronegative. Source material: PBMCs. The chain couples TRBV11-1 to TRBJ1-6; TRBD1 matches 10 bases. CDR3 loop: CASSSRTGGYNSPLHF. The CDR3 bases are TGTGCCAGCAGCTCCCGGACAGGGGGCTATAATTCACCCCTCCACTTT.